This T cell receptor beta chain was captured in a study of OX40 agonist ivuxolimab in advanced cancers. About the study: Ivuxolimab, an antibody acting as an agonist of OX40 (CD134), was used to treat patients. Ivuxolimab doses were 0.01, 0.1, 0.3, 1.5, 3 or 10 mg/kg every 2 weeks.

Study outcomes and limitations: Researchers did not establish what antigens the expanded peripheral T cells target.

With regard to this clone: Antigen: not known.

Assay used: immunoSEQ multiplex PCR; TCRdb lists only in-frame clones, some missing. The table has 65,000 to 90,000 clones, roughly nine tenths seen once. J gave up 2 bases and V 6 bases, and 8 bases lay outside the gene matches. Germline CDR1 reads MNHEY; CDR2 reads SMNVEV (reference sequence). The CDR3 length is 15 residues. Specimen: CD4+ or CD8+ T cells sorted from blood, collected in a trial of the OX40 agonist ivuxolimab. The sequence was collected from an adult with an advanced solid tumor such as melanoma, head and neck, liver or kidney cancer. This chain uses TRBV27 with TRBJ2-3; the match to TRBD2 covers 7 bases. This CDR3 reads CASRDREGPTDTQYF. The CDR3 DNA follows: TGTGCCAGCAGGGATAGGGAGGGGCCCACAGATACGCAGTATTTT.